This T cell receptor beta chain was identified during a study of blood T cell repertoires in COVID-19. Study-level background: There were acute and convalescent COVID-19 samples, and they came from the United States, Italy and Spain. T cells, B-cell-depleted T cells, or PBMCs supplied cDNA or gDNA.

Seattle patients were enrolled while actively infected and followed longitudinally. Only in-frame clones appear in the TCRdb table, and some are missing; sequencing was by immunoSEQ multiplex PCR. The profile shows over 400,000 clones, 85% to 90% of them singletons. Trimming cost V 7 bases and J 1 base; bases outside gene matches: 12. The CDR3 sequence is 17 residues long. The germline CDR1 and CDR2 sequences are SNHLY and FYNNEI. Sequenced sample: peripheral blood. The rearrangement links TRBV2 to TRBJ1-1, with 10 bases fitting TRBD1. This clonotype was sampled from a woman in her forties or fifties with COVID-19, enrolled during active disease. Here the CDR3 DNA reads TGTGCCAGCAATGACAGGGGGCTCTCCATCGGGAACACTGAAGCTTTCTTT. It encodes CASNDRGLSIGNTEAFF.